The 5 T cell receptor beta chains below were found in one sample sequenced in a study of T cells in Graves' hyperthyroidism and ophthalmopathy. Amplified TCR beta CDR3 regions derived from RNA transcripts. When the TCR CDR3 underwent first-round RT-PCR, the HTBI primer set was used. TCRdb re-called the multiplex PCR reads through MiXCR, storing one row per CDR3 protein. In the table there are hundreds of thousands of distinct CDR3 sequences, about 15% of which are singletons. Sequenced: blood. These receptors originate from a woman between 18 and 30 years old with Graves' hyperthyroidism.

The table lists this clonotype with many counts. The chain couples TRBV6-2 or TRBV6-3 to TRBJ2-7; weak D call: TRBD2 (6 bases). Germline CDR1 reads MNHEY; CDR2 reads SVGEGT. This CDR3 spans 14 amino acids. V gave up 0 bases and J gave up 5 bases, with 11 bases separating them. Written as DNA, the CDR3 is TGTGCCAGCAGTTACTCGAGGTGGGGGGACGAGCAGTACTTC. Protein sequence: CASSYSRWGDEQYF.

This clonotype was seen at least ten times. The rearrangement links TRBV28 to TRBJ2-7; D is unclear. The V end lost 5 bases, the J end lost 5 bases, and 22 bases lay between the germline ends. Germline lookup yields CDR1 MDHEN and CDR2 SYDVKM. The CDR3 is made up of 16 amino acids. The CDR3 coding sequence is TGTGCCAGCAGTCTTCCCCCGGCAGGCGATAGGGACGAGCAGTACTTC. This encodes CASSLPPAGDRDEQYF.

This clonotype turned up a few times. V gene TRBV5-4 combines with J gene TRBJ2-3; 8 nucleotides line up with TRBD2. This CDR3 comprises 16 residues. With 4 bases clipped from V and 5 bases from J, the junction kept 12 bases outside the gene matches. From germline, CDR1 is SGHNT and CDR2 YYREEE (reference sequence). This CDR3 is CASSPTSGQGGDTQYF. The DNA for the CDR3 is TGTGCCAGCAGCCCTACTAGCGGCCAAGGCGGAGATACGCAGTATTTT.

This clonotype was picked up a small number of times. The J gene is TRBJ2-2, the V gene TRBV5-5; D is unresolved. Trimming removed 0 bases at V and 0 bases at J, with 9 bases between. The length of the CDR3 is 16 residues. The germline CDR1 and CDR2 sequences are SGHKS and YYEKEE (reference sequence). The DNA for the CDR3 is TGTGCCAGCAGCTTGGGAAGCGTCGCGAACACCGGGGAGCTGTTTTTT. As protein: CASSLGSVANTGELFF.

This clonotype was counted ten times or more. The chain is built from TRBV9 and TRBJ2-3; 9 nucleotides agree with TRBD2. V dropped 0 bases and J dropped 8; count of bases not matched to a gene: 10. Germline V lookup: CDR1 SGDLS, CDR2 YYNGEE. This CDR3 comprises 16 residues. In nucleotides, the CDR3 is TGTGCCAGCAGCGTAGGGGGGCGGGAGGGCCACGCTACGCAGTATTTT. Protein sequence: CASSVGGREGHATQYF.